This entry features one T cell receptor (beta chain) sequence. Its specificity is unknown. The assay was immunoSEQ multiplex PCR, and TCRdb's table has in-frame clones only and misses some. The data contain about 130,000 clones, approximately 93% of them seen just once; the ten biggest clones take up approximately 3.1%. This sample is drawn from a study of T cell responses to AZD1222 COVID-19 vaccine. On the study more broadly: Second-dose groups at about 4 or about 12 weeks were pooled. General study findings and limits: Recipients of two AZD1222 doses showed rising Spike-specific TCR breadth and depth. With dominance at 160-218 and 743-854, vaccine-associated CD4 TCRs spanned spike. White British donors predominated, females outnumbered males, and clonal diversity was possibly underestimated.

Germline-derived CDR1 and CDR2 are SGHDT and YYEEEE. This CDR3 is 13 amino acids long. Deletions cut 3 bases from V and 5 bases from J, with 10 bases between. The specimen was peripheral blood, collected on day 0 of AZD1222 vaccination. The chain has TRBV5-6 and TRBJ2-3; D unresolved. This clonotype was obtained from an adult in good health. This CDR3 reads CASSSTWRDTQYF. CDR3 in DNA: TGTGCCAGCAGCTCCACTTGGAGAGATACGCAGTATTTT.